This note documents a single T cell receptor beta chain sequence. It has no known antigen specificity. No qualities accompany the bases; no much larger clone lies one base away. These data belong to a study of identical twins (TCRdb year 2016). Some background on the complete study: To test whether fetal clonotypes persist, the study used deep sequencing on TCR alpha and beta repertoires from monozygotic twins, unrelated adults of various ages, and cord blood. To rule out contamination, the twin experiments were replicated at different times with different library preparation protocols.

Library construction relied on 5' RACE. The reads were generated on an Illumina HiSeq 2000. A universal primer binding site was introduced by template switching, and a unique molecular identifier was present in the final cDNA, enabling accurate counting of TCR cDNA molecules. First-strand cDNA for TCR alpha and beta chains was synthesized from specific primers in the conserved constant-segment region. Each cDNA library was double barcoded, with a SMART-Mk sample barcode plus Illumina barcodes, to control for contamination. TruSeq adapter sequences along with Illumina sample barcodes were introduced in two successive PCR steps. The TCR alpha and beta cDNA libraries were sequenced on the Illumina HiSeq platform using custom primers. Regarding the original processing steps: Unique molecular identifiers were extracted from raw reads with MiGEC, and CDR3 positions were determined with MiXCR. For each individual, recombination models were inferred using an EM algorithm with the repgenHMM and IGoR tools. Shared clonotypes were analyzed with the tcR package in R, and sharing was normalized by the product of cloneset sizes. To study raw recombination without the effects of thymic and clonal selection, out-of-frame nonproductive sequences were analyzed. TCRdb applied fastp at Q25 and MiXCR to the public reads, then kept only in-frame beta chains. Rows are unified per CDR3 protein, each entry keeping the most common DNA and genes. TCRdb's processing, not the authors', yielded these V and J calls. The sample table lists nearly 650,000 distinct CDR3 sequences, 7.1% of them with a count of one. The ten largest clones capture about 1.5% of the sample.

From the germline V gene (reference sequence), CDR1 is MNHEY and CDR2 is SMNVEV. The CDR3 has 13 amino acids, counting the end cysteine and phenylalanine. Only the CDR3 part of the read is kept: 39 bases, read in frame from the first base. The trim is 6 bases for V and 2 bases for J, with a gap of 10 bases between the germline ends. Overall results and qualifications from the work: Zero-insertion analyses could be partly confounded by invariant T cells such as MAIT and iNKT, though diverse VJ usage argued against such confounding for most clonotypes. Compared with coincidental sharing between unrelated individuals, out-of-frame TCR alpha sequences shared between twins had an excess of sequences with low generation probability. Recombination models systematically underestimated out-of-frame TCR alpha sharing in monozygotic twins but agreed with sharing between unrelated individuals. Fewer insertions were carried by abundant cord blood beta clonotypes; a weaker similar trend was observed in young adult naive repertoires, while no such trend was observed in memory repertoires. Excess twin sharing in beta out-of-frame sequences was weaker because fewer shared sequences lowered the signal-to-noise ratio. Because the same donors could not be followed over many years, the conclusions relied on cross-sectional statistical analysis.

Every donor in the study was a healthy Caucasian. The twin cohort comprised three pairs of female monozygotic twins, all aged about 18 to 30 years. RNA for TCR libraries was isolated from peripheral blood mononuclear cells. The sample also formed part of further work on yellow fever vaccine responses in identical twins. The second publication reports: According to the authors, in identical twins the way T cells responded to vaccination appeared partly convergent and partly personalized. The study precisely tracked vaccine-responding T cell clones in identical twins.

The specimen was PBMCs. This receptor was identified in a woman aged 18-29 years in good health. This chain joins TRBV27 to TRBJ1-1; a tentative D match to TRBD1 spans 5 bases. The sequenced DNA: TGTGCCAGCAGGATGACAGCTAACACTGAAGCTTTCTTT. This sequence encodes CASRMTANTEAFF.